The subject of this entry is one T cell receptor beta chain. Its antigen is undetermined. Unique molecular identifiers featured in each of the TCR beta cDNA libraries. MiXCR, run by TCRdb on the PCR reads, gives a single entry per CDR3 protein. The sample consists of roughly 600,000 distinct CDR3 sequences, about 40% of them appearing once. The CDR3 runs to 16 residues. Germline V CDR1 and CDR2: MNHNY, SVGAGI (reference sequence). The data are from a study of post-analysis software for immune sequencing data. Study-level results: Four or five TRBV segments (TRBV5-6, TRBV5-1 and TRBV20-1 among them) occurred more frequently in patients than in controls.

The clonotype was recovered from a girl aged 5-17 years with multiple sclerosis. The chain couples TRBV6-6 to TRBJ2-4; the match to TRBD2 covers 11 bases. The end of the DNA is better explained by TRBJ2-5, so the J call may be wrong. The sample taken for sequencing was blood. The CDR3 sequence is CASRHLPSGRRETQYF. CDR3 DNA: TGTGCCAGCAGGCACCTGCCTAGCGGGAGGCGGGAGACCCAGTACTTC.